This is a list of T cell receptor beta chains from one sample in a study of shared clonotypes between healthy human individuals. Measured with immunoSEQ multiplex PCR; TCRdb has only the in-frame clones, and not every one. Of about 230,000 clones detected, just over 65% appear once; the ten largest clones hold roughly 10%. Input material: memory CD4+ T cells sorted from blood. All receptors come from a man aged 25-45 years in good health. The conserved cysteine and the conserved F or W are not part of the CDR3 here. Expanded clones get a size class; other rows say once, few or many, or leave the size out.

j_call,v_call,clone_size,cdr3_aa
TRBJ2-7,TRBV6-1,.,ASSQGSEQY
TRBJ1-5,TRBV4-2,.,ASSQGQGDNQPQH
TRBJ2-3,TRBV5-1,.,ASSLMGGRADTQY
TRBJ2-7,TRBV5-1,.,ASSLGVGSGYEQY
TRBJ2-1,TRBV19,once,ASSILAGGSYNEQF
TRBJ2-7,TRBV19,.,ASRLQSRAYEQY
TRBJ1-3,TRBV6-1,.,ASNARGNTIY
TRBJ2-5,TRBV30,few,AWSGQYQETQY
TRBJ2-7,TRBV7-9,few,ASSAGLAGVGDEQY
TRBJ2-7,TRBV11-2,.,ASSFGRGYEQY
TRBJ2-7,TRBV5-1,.,ASSLDGRAGSYEQY
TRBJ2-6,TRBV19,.,ASSPRQGTGANVLT
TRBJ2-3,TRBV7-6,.,ASSSRSRLVDTQY
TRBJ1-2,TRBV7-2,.,ASSSSGTPVGYT
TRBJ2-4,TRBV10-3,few,AISEPTSGSYIQY
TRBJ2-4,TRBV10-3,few,AISESIPRTGTLIAKNIQY
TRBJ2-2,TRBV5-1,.,ASSPGTANTGELF
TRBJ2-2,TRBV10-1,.,ASSLKQGATGELF
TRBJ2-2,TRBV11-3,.,ASRLTSTGELF